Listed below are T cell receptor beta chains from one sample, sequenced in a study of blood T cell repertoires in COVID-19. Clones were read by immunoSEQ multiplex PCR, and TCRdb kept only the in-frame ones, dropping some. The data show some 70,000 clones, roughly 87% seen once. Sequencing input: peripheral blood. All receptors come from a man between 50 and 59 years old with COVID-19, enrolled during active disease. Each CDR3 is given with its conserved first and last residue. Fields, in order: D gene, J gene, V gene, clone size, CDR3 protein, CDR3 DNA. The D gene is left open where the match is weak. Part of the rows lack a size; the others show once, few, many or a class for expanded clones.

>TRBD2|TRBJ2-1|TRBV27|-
CATTGTRSYNEQFF
TGTGCCACCACCGGGACTAGGTCATACAATGAGCAGTTCTTC
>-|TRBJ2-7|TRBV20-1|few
CSASPHRETHEQYF
TGCAGTGCTAGTCCCCACCGGGAGACCCACGAGCAGTACTTC
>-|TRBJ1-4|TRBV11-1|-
CASSLRPVGEKLFF
TGTGCCAGCAGCTTGCGGCCTGTCGGGGAAAAACTGTTTTTT
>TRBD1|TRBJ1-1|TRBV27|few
CASKPQGARTEAFF
TGTGCCAGCAAACCACAGGGGGCTAGGACTGAAGCTTTCTTT
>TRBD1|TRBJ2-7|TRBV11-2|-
CASSPITGQGVRSYEQYF
TGTGCCAGCAGCCCTATAACGGGACAGGGGGTAAGGAGCTACGAGCAGTACTTC
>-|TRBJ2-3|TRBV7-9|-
CASSSDSGFTDTQYF
TGTGCCAGCAGCTCTGATTCAGGTTTCACAGATACGCAGTATTTT
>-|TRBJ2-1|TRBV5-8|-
CASSPTRSSYNEQFF
TGTGCCAGCAGCCCGACTAGGAGCTCCTACAATGAGCAGTTCTTC
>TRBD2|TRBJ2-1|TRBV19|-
CASSHDPASGIVEQFF
TGTGCCAGTAGTCACGACCCGGCTAGCGGGATTGTTGAGCAGTTCTTC
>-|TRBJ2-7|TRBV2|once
CASRREGEQYF
TGTGCCAGCAGGAGGGAAGGGGAGCAGTACTTC
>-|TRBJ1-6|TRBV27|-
CASSLRAGPLHF
TGTGCCAGCAGTTTACGGGCAGGGCCCCTCCACTTT
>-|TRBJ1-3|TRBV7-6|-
CASSVAGGAGNTIYF
TGTGCCAGCAGCGTTGCTGGGGGCGCTGGAAACACCATATATTTT
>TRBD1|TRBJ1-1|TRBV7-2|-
CASSSRQGRTEAFF
TGTGCCAGCAGCTCCAGACAGGGGCGCACTGAAGCTTTCTTT
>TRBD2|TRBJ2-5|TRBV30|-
CAWSVPGLGGETQYF
TGTGCCTGGAGTGTCCCGGGACTAGGAGGGGAGACCCAGTACTTC
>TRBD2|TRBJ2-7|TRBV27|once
CASSLLPAGREQYF
TGTGCCAGCAGTTTACTTCCAGCCGGGAGGGAGCAGTACTTC
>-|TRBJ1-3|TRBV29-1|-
CSVEGPGNTIYF
TGCAGCGTTGAAGGGCCTGGAAACACCATATATTTT
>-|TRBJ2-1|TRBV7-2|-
CASSLDRLGGKFF
TGTGCCAGCAGCTTAGACCGGCTTGGGGGGAAGTTCTTC
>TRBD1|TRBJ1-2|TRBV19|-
CASSIGDRGNGYTF
TGTGCCAGTAGTATAGGGGACAGGGGGAATGGCTACACCTTC
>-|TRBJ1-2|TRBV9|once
CASSVDPGGPVYGYTF
TGTGCCAGCAGCGTAGACCCAGGAGGCCCCGTCTATGGCTACACCTTC
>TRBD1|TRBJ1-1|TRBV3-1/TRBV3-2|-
CASSHSDRDEAFF
TGTGCCAGCAGCCATTCCGACAGGGATGAAGCTTTCTTT
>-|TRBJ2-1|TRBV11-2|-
CASSPIRSSYNEQFF
TGTGCCAGCAGCCCGATCAGAAGCTCCTACAATGAGCAGTTCTTC
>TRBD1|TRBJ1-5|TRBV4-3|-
CASSVQGGYQPQHF
TGCGCCAGCAGCGTACAGGGGGGGTATCAGCCCCAGCATTTT
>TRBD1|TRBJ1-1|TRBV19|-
CASLQQGAFTEAFF
TGTGCCAGTCTGCAACAGGGGGCGTTCACTGAAGCTTTCTTT
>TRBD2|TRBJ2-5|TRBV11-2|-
CASSLVPYGGREETQYF
TGTGCCAGCAGCTTAGTTCCTTACGGCGGGAGGGAAGAGACCCAGTACTTC
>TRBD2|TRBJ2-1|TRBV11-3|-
CASSLGGPSSGWEQFF
TGTGCCAGCAGCTTAGGGGGGCCGTCTAGCGGGTGGGAGCAGTTCTTC
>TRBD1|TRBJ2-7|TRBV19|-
CASRTSGTGNVEQYF
TGTGCCAGTAGAACCTCAGGGACAGGGAATGTCGAGCAGTACTTC
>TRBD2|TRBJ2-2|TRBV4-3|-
CASSQDLAGETGELFF
TGCGCCAGCAGCCAAGATCTAGCGGGAGAGACCGGGGAGCTGTTTTTT
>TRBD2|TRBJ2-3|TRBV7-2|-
CASSQTLAGGIDTQYF
TGTGCCAGCAGCCAAACACTAGCGGGAGGGATAGATACGCAGTATTTT
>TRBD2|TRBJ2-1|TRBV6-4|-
CASRGLAGVQIFYEQFF
TGTGCCAGCAGGGGACTAGCGGGAGTACAAATATTTTATGAGCAGTTCTTC
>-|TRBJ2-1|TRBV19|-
CASSSSWADNEQFF
TGTGCCAGTAGTAGTTCCTGGGCTGACAATGAGCAGTTCTTC
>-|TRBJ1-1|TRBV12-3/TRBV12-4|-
CASSFWGVTEAFF
TGTGCCAGCAGTTTTTGGGGGGTCACTGAAGCTTTCTTT
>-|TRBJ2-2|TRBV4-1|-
CASSLREGGTGELFF
TGCGCCAGCAGCCTAAGGGAGGGGGGCACCGGGGAGCTGTTTTTT
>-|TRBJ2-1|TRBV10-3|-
CAITARQTDEQFF
TGTGCCATCACCGCCCGACAGACCGATGAGCAGTTCTTC
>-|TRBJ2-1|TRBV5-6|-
CASSLAETLYNEQFF
TGTGCCAGCAGCTTGGCAGAAACCCTTTACAATGAGCAGTTCTTC
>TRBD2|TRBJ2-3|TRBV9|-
CASSDPRGGRDTQYF
TGTGCCAGCAGCGACCCGCGGGGCGGGAGAGATACGCAGTATTTT
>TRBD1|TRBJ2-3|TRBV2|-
CASHRGLSTDTQYF
TGTGCCAGCCACAGGGGGCTTTCCACAGATACGCAGTATTTT
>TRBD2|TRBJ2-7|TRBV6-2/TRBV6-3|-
CASSRLAGAYEQYF
TGTGCCAGCAGTCGACTAGCGGGAGCCTACGAGCAGTACTTC
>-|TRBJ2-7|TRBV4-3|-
CASSQDPQSYEQYF
TGCGCCAGCAGCCAAGACCCACAGAGCTACGAGCAGTACTTC
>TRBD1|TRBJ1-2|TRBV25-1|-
CASSDPTGPGGFGYTF
TGTGCCAGCAGTGATCCCACAGGCCCAGGGGGTTTTGGCTACACCTTC
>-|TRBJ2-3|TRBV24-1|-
CATSDYRTDTQYF
TGTGCCACCAGTGATTACAGGACAGATACGCAGTATTTT
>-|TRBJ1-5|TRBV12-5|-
CASGHPGNQPQHF
TGTGCTAGTGGACATCCCGGCAATCAGCCCCAGCATTTT
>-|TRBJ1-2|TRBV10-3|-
CAIAVGMGPGYGYTF
TGTGCCATCGCGGTGGGTATGGGGCCGGGCTATGGCTACACCTTC
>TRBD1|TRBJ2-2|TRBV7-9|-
CASSLFGTENTGELFF
TGTGCCAGCAGCTTATTTGGGACAGAAAACACCGGGGAGCTGTTTTTT
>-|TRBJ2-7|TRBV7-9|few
CASSYRESSYEQYF
TGTGCCAGCAGCTACAGGGAGAGCTCCTACGAGCAGTACTTC
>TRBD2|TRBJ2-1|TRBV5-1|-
CASSLRTSGSGSYNEQFF
TGCGCCAGCAGCCTCCGGACTAGCGGGAGTGGGTCCTACAATGAGCAGTTCTTC
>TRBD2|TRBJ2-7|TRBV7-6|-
CASSQNLAGANEQYF
TGTGCCAGCAGCCAGAACCTAGCGGGAGCGAACGAGCAGTACTTC
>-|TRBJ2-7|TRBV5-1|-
CASSSQSQSYEQYF
TGCGCCAGCAGCTCACAGTCGCAGTCCTACGAGCAGTACTTC
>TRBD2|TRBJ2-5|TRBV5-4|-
CASSYLAGGGVTQYF
TGTGCCAGCAGCTACCTAGCGGGAGGGGGGGTGACCCAGTACTTC
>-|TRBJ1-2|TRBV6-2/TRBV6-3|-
CASSYEDKDYGYTF
TGTGCCAGCAGTTACGAGGACAAGGACTATGGCTACACCTTC
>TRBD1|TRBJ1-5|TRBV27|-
CASRPIQGGVGYQPQHF
TGTGCCAGCAGACCGATACAGGGGGGAGTGGGCTATCAGCCCCAGCATTTT
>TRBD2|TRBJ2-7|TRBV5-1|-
CASSHRRGTSGASYEQYF
TGCGCCAGCAGCCACCGGAGGGGGACTAGCGGGGCGTCCTACGAGCAGTACTTC
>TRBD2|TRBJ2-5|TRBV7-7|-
CASSLVAGGLKTQYF
TGTGCCAGCAGCTTAGTGGCGGGAGGGCTGAAGACCCAGTACTTC
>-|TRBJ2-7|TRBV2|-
CASTMNGDWGGSYEQYF
TGTGCCAGCACTATGAACGGGGACTGGGGAGGCTCCTACGAGCAGTACTTC
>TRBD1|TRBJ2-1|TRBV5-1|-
CASSLRDSYNEQFF
TGCGCCAGCAGCTTGCGGGACAGCTACAATGAGCAGTTCTTC
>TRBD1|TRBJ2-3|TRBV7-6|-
CASSLGTGGGTDTQYF
TGTGCCAGCAGCTTAGGGACAGGGGGAGGCACAGATACGCAGTATTTT
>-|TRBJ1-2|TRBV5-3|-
CARTLGSWRYGYTF
TGTGCCAGAACCCTTGGGTCCTGGAGATATGGCTACACCTTC